The source of this TCR beta chain is a study of blood T cell repertoires in COVID-19. Study context: Both acute and convalescent COVID-19 samples were obtained from the United States, Italy and Spain.

Original methodology: Researchers report that nucleated cell counts were estimated from reference gene primer amplification. Profiling relied on immunoSEQ multiplex PCR, and the TCRdb table lists in-frame clones only, not all of them. V and J calls and clone size follow that table, whereas D and trimming were derived from the DNA. The table has about 250,000 clones, approximately 85% seen once. The origin of this receptor is a woman aged 30 to 39 who had recovered from COVID-19. The sequenced material came from PBMCs or T cells enriched from blood (not recorded which).

The CDR3 loop reads CASSQVFLNPLHF. CDR3 DNA: TGTGCCAGCAGCCAAGTTTTTCTAAACCCCCTCCACTTT. The chain links TRBV3-1 (or the pseudogene TRBV3-2) to TRBJ1-6, with unresolved D. Germline CDR1 LGHDT, CDR2 YNNKEL (reference sequence). The CDR3 consists of 13 residues. The germline V and J ends were trimmed by 1 base and 13 bases, with 11 bases remaining between them.